Presented here are 4 T cell receptor beta chains from one specimen sequenced in a study of tumor-infiltrating lymphocytes in primary liver carcinoma. The template, about 550 ng total RNA, yielded TCR beta cDNA made with a constant-region primer. Generation of the TCR beta libraries relied on three nested multiplex PCR rounds using slightly modified ARM-PCR. The first two PCR rounds used TRBV1-TRBV30 primers with a Cbeta primer, 10 cycles each. TCRdb fed the multiplex PCR reads into MiXCR, producing one record per CDR3 protein. The data show about 300,000 distinct CDR3 sequences, roughly 60% seen once. Extraction also yielded germline DNA, while blood RNA was obtained from unsorted whole blood. Sequencing was carried out using peripheral blood. These TCRs come from a man aged 35 to 55 with primary liver carcinoma and hepatitis B virus infection.

As for this clonotype: This could be a read error, since a much larger clone is one nucleotide away. This sequence joins TRBV29-1 and TRBJ2-3, with TRBD2 identical over 12 bases. CDR3 length: 17 residues. In germline, CDR1 is SQVTM, CDR2 ANQGSEA. The CDR3 protein is CSIEGRGLAGGLDTQYF. CDR3 DNA: TGCAGCATTGAAGGTCGGGGTCTAGCGGGAGGGTTGGATACGCAGTATTTT.

A remark on this clonotype: A much larger clone lies a single base off, so this may be a read error. The chain carries TRBV5-5 and TRBJ2-7; D remains ambiguous. The CDR3 has 10 residues. Germline CDR1 SGHKS, CDR2 YYEKEE (reference sequence). CDR3 coding DNA: TGTGCCAGCAGCTCTTACGTGCAGTACTTC. Translated, it gives CASSSYVQYF.

On this clonotype: A single base separates this from a much larger clone, so it may be a read error. This chain links TRBV10-3 with TRBJ2-7; a weak D match, TRBD1 (6 bases). The CDR3 is 13 residues long. Looked up from germline, CDR1 is ENHRY and CDR2 is SYGVKD. Trimming pared 9 bases from V and 1 base from J, leaving 13 bases between. CDR3 loop: CAIHSDRSYEQYF. CDR3 DNA: TGTGCCATACACTCGGACAGATCCTACGAGCAGTACTTC.

On this clonotype itself: The junction does not match germline at one end; this may be a read error. The rearrangement joins TRBV24-1 to TRBJ2-5; 7 bases match TRBD2. Germline V gene sequence: CDR1 KGHDR, CDR2 SFDVKD. The CDR3 loop spans 14 amino acids. CDR3 residues: CATTSGGREEIQYF. DNA for the CDR3: TGTGCCACCACCTCTGGCGGGAGAGAGGAGATCCAGTACTTC.